The clone carrying this TCR beta chain was detected many times. Trimming shortened V by 3 bases and J by 4 bases, and 13 bases separated the two germline ends. This CDR3 is 14 amino acids long. The V gene's germline CDR1 is MNHEY and CDR2 SMNVEV (reference sequence). These data originate in a study of early T cells in non-severe SARS-CoV-2 infection. Individual cDNA molecules received unique molecular identifiers. TCRdb processed the 5' RACE reads anew with MiXCR; each CDR3 protein has one entry. The sample yields more than 25,000 distinct CDR3 sequences, about 5% seen once. The sequenced sample was whole blood. The chain recombines TRBV27 with TRBJ2-7; weak D call: TRBD1 (5 bases). The origin of this receptor is an adult who was a healthcare worker with PCR-confirmed SARS-CoV-2 infection or an uninfected control (not recorded which). CDR3 sequence (DNA): TGTGCCAGCAGTTTTGGAAGGGGATGGTACGAGCAGTACTTC. Its translation is CASSFGRGWYEQYF.